These 15 T cell receptor beta chains originate from one sample sequenced in a study of T cell responses to AZD1222 COVID-19 vaccine. This table comes from immunoSEQ multiplex PCR, and its TCRdb copy is limited to in-frame clones, with some not included. This sample yields some 90,000 clones, of which roughly 88% are seen a single time; approximately 15% belongs to the top ten. The starting material was peripheral blood, obtained on day 0 of AZD1222 vaccination. These receptor sequences come from an adult in good health.

The V call is TRBV19, the J call TRBJ2-1; no definite D call. The CDR3 spans 15 residues. Germline assignment: CDR1 LNHDA and CDR2 SQIVND (reference sequence). The V and J ends lost 2 bases and 9 bases respectively, with 17 bases between them. CDR3 coding DNA: TGTGCCAGTAGTATAACAGAGACCGCCTGGAGTGAGCAGTTCTTC. It codes for CASSITETAWSEQFF.

The J gene is TRBJ2-1, the V gene TRBV6-5, with D unclear. V gave up 2 bases and J gave up 0 bases, with 11 bases separating them. Germline CDR1 reads MNHEY; CDR2 reads SVGAGI. The length of the CDR3 is 16 residues. This CDR3 reads CASSYVSVSSYNEQFF. The CDR3 bases are TGTGCCAGCAGTTACGTGAGCGTTAGCTCCTACAATGAGCAGTTCTTC.

The chain carries TRBV7-3 and TRBJ2-1; 8 bases align to TRBD1. Germline V CDR1 and CDR2: SGHTA, FQGTGA. With 5 bases clipped from V and 4 bases from J, the junction kept 10 bases outside the gene matches. The CDR3 is 16 residues long. CDR3 DNA: TGTGCCAGCAGCGTACAGGGGGTGGACTCTTACAATGAGCAGTTCTTC. Protein: CASSVQGVDSYNEQFF.

This clone was observed a few times. The CDR3 protein is CAISEASWPNQPQHF. The CDR3 DNA reads TGTGCCATCAGTGAGGCCTCATGGCCCAATCAGCCCCAGCATTTT. This chain links TRBV10-3 with TRBJ1-5; D is unresolved. The CDR3 contains 15 residues. Trimming shortened V by 2 bases and J by 3 bases, and 11 bases separated the two germline ends. Germline assignment: CDR1 ENHRY and CDR2 SYGVKD.

This chain links TRBV7-6 with TRBJ2-5; 9 nucleotides align to TRBD2. J gave up 3 bases and V 1 base, and 3 bases lay outside the gene matches. This CDR3 comprises 15 residues. Germline loops: CDR1 SGHVS, CDR2 FNYEAQ. The CDR3 spells CASSLELAGKETQYF. The CDR3 nucleotides read TGTGCCAGCAGCTTAGAACTAGCGGGCAAAGAGACCCAGTACTTC.

J is TRBJ1-6 and V is TRBV2; D unclear. The CDR3 covers 12 residues. Trimming stripped 7 bases from V and 2 bases from J, with 3 bases between. The germline gives CDR1 SNHLY, CDR2 FYNNEI. The CDR3 reads CASIAYNSPLHF. CDR3 in DNA: TGTGCCAGCATCGCCTATAATTCACCCCTCCACTTT.

The rearrangement uses TRBV14 and TRBJ2-4, with a tentative D call TRBD2 (5 bases). V gave up 3 bases and J gave up 0 bases, with 15 bases separating them. Germline loops: CDR1 SGHDN, CDR2 FVKESK. This CDR3 is built from 17 residues. This CDR3 reads CASSQARVALAKNIQYF. Here the CDR3 DNA reads TGTGCCAGCAGCCAGGCTAGAGTAGCGTTAGCCAAAAACATTCAGTACTTC.

V is TRBV14 and J is TRBJ2-7; D unresolved. CDR1 and CDR2 (germline): SGHDN, FVKESK. V was pared by 2 bases and J by 6 bases, with 11 bases between. The CDR3 totals 13 residues. Here the CDR3 reads CASSQSPLFEQYF. CDR3 coding DNA: TGTGCCAGCAGCCAATCACCACTATTCGAGCAGTACTTC.

V usage is TRBV5-5 and J usage is TRBJ1-5; 7 nucleotides agree with TRBD1. The CDR3 sequence is 19 residues long. Germline CDR1 SGHKS, CDR2 YYEKEE (reference sequence). The ends lost 4 bases at V and 0 bases at J; junction bases unmatched: 16. The CDR3, as DNA: TGTGCCAGCAGCGACACGGGATGGATGGACAGGAATAGCAATCAGCCCCAGCATTTT. It encodes CASSDTGWMDRNSNQPQHF.

The V and J genes are TRBV6-5 and TRBJ1-1, with TRBD1 matching over 7 bases. There are 13 residues in the CDR3. CDR1 is MNHEY and CDR2 is SVGAGI in the germline V gene. V was pared by 6 bases and J by 0 bases, with 1 base of the junction left unmatched. As DNA, the CDR3 is TGTGCCAGCAGGGGACAGATGAACACTGAAGCTTTCTTT. Protein product: CASRGQMNTEAFF.

This chain joins TRBV5-6 and TRBJ1-1; D remains ambiguous. The CDR3 totals 17 residues. Germline CDR1 SGHDT, CDR2 YYEEEE. The germline V and J ends were trimmed by 7 bases and 3 bases, with 25 bases remaining between them. The DNA for the CDR3 is TGTGCCAGCCGGGAGGGTCGGGGTGCGCGACGGGACACTGAAGCTTTCTTT. Translated, it gives CASREGRGARRDTEAFF. The whole variable domain, remainder taken from reference TRBV5-6 and TRBJ1-1, is DAGVTQSPTHLIKTRGQQVTLRCSPKSGHDTVSWYQQALGQGPQFIFQYYEEEERQRGNFPDRFSGHQFPNYSSELNVNALLLGDSALYLCASREGRGARRDTEAFFGQGTRLTVV.

This clone appeared a single time. V usage is TRBV15 and J usage is TRBJ2-7, with 11 bases lining up with TRBD2. This CDR3 has 14 residues. Germline CDR1 and CDR2: LNHNV and YYDKDF (reference sequence). With 2 bases clipped from V and 5 bases from J, the junction kept 2 bases outside the gene matches. This chain's CDR3 is CATSRKLAGDEQYF. The CDR3 coding sequence is TGTGCCACCAGCAGAAAACTAGCGGGAGACGAGCAGTACTTC.

This rearrangement joins TRBV12-3 or TRBV12-4 to TRBJ2-2; D uncertain. This CDR3 spans 13 amino acids. The ends were cut back, 6 bases at V and 6 bases at J, with 11 bases in the middle. The CDR3 coding sequence is TGTGCCAGCAGCATAAACTACGCCGGGGAGCTGTTTTTT. Its translation is CASSINYAGELFF.

This chain links TRBV5-1 with TRBJ2-5; 9 nucleotides align to TRBD1. The germline V gene has CDR1 SGHRS and CDR2 YFSETQ. Trimming removed 6 bases from V and 4 bases from J; junction bases left unmatched: 13. The CDR3 totals 16 residues. CDR3 amino acids: CASTKTGQGGGETQYF. CDR3 sequence (DNA): TGCGCCAGCACGAAAACGGGACAGGGAGGAGGAGAGACCCAGTACTTC.

There are a few counts of this clone. The V and J genes are TRBV20-1 and TRBJ2-7; D call uncertain. Germline CDR1 and CDR2: DFQATT and SNEGSKA (reference sequence). The CDR3 length is 11 residues. The V end was cut by 3 bases, the J end by 4 bases, with 7 bases between. The CDR3 DNA reads TGCAGTGCTAGGGACCAATACGAGCAGTACTTC. Encoded protein: CSARDQYEQYF.